This T cell receptor beta chain was sequenced during a study of cytomegalovirus exposure and HLA in healthy donors. General study points: Rarity characterized most TCR sequences, yet some public TCRs appeared in many donors. Using a false discovery rate of 0.05, a later analysis showed that 16,951 TCR beta sequences were associated with HLA alleles.

This clone was counted between two and nine times. Its specificity is not known. The PCR used 60 Vbeta and 13 Jbeta primers. Some clones are missing from TCRdb's copy, which holds only in-frame ones; the method was immunoSEQ multiplex PCR. The sample lists some 100,000 clones; 70% to 85% were seen once. The V gene lost 4 bases and the J gene lost 1 base, with 7 bases spanning the gap. This CDR3 is 12 amino acids long. The V gene's germline CDR1 is SQVTM and CDR2 ANQGSEA. This sequence joins TRBV29-1 and TRBJ1-1; D gene uncertain. Sequencing input: PBMCs. The TCR comes from a young man in good health and CMV-seronegative. The CDR3 region is CSVVRGNTEAFF. CDR3 coding DNA: TGCAGCGTTGTTCGGGGGAACACTGAAGCTTTCTTT.